This T cell receptor beta chain was found in a study of response to subunit inactivated influenza vaccine. Whole-study results and caveats: Few additional T cells are recruited per seasonal influenza vaccination, authors suggested.

TCRdb ran MiXCR on the RT-PCR reads and lists one entry per CDR3 protein. The data hold approximately 700,000 distinct CDR3 sequences, with 15% to 19% observed a single time. As for this clonotype: Its antigen remains unidentified.

This CDR3 spans 16 amino acids. The sequence came from a man aged 50-59 years who received an inactivated influenza vaccine. The specimen comprised PBMCs from blood, sampled roughly 13 days after vaccination. The chain links TRBV21-1 to TRBJ2-1; the table's D call TRBD1 went unverified against the DNA. TRBV21-1 is designated a pseudogene. CDR3: CASSNQRQGRDNEQFF. The CDR3 nucleotides read TGTGCCAGCAGCAACCAACGACAGGGTAGGGACAATGAGCAGTTCTTC.